This T cell receptor (beta chain) derives from a study of blood T cell repertoires in COVID-19. Study summary: Samples representing acute and convalescent COVID-19 were sourced from the United States, Italy and Spain.

There are 15 residues in the CDR3. In germline, CDR1 is SNHLY, CDR2 FYNNEI. J was trimmed by 5 bases and V by 0 bases; bases with no gene match: 3. As handled by the study authors: The authors estimated nucleated cell counts from reference gene primer amplification. Assay used: immunoSEQ multiplex PCR; TCRdb lists only in-frame clones, some missing. V and J calls and clone size are copied from that table; D and trimming were computed from the DNA. The sample lists 130,000 to 150,000 clones; roughly 85% were seen once. In this sample, this clone turned up a few times. V is TRBV2 and J is TRBJ1-4; 7 bases agree with TRBD1. Sample: peripheral blood. The receptor's source is a human donor with acute or convalescent COVID-19. The donor label of this sample is uncertain. Here the CDR3 reads CASSEARQGNEKLFF. DNA for the CDR3: TGTGCCAGCAGTGAAGCTCGACAGGGCAATGAAAAACTGTTTTTT.